This is a list of T cell receptor beta chains from one sample in a study of regulatory T cells in long-lasting Graves disease. TCRdb fed the multiplex PCR reads into MiXCR, producing one record per CDR3 protein. This sample has about 420,000 distinct CDR3 sequences; 16% occur once, and the top ten carry 20% to 25%. The same sample was also studied in work on T cells in Graves' hyperthyroidism and ophthalmopathy.

Sequencing was performed on peripheral blood mononuclear cells (PBMCs), taken at new diagnosis, from a patient treated with antithyroid drugs. These receptors were obtained from a woman younger than 35 with Graves disease. CDR3s include the opening cysteine and the closing phenylalanine or tryptophan. The D gene is left open where the match is weak. Not every row has a clone size; where given, it reads once, few, many or a size class.

v_call	d_call	clone_size	j_call	cdr3_nt	cdr3_aa
TRBV4-1	TRBD2	many	TRBJ2-3	TGCGCCAGCAGCCAAATAGCGGGGTCCACAGATACGCAGTATTTT	CASSQIAGSTDTQYF
TRBV29-1	NA	many	TRBJ2-3	TGCAGCCAGGGGGGTACCCTGGGAGATACGCAGTATTTT	CSQGGTLGDTQYF
TRBV6-1	TRBD2	few	TRBJ2-1	TGTGCCAGCAGGCAGACTAGCGGGAGTGTTTATGAGCAGTTCTTC	CASRQTSGSVYEQFF
TRBV20-1	TRBD2	many	TRBJ2-7	TGCAGTGCTACCAGACTAGCGGGAGATGCTTACGAGCAGTACTTC	CSATRLAGDAYEQYF
TRBV6-1	TRBD2	many	TRBJ2-7	TGTGCCAGCACCGACTGGACTAGCGGGAGCCACGAGCAGTACTTC	CASTDWTSGSHEQYF
TRBV20-1	NA	NA	TRBJ1-1	TGCAGTGCACCTGGTCACCGGGTGGGGACTGAAGCTTTCTTT	CSAPGHRVGTEAFF
TRBV6-5	TRBD2	many	TRBJ2-3	TGTGCCAGCAGTTACTCTAGCGGGAGAGGCACAGATACGCAGTATTTT	CASSYSSGRGTDTQYF
TRBV18	NA	NA	TRBJ2-7	TGTGTCAGCTCAGATAGGGACGAGCAGTACTTC	CVSSDRDEQYF
TRBV7-2	TRBD2	many	TRBJ2-1	TGTGCCAGCAGCATCCGTAGGGGACTAACTTTAAGCTCCTACAATGAGCAGTTCTTC	CASSIRRGLTLSSYNEQFF
TRBV4-3	NA	NA	TRBJ2-3	TGCGCCAGCAGCCAAGCCCAGCTGACAAGCACAGATACGCAGTATTTT	CASSQAQLTSTDTQYF
TRBV28	TRBD2	many	TRBJ2-2	TGTGCCAGCAGTTTCCTAGCGGGAAGTACCGGGGAGCTGTTTTTT	CASSFLAGSTGELFF
TRBV4-2	TRBD2	NA	TRBJ2-2	TGTGCCAGCAGCCAAGATGGACTAGCTAGCACCGGGGAGCTGTTTTTT	CASSQDGLASTGELFF
TRBV28	TRBD2	many	TRBJ2-3	TGTGCCAGCAGTCAGCGGGAGGGCCTCTCAGATACGCAGTATTTT	CASSQREGLSDTQYF
TRBV10-3	TRBD1	many	TRBJ1-2	TGTGCCATCAGTGAGACAATTACAGGGGGCTACGAAGGCTACACCTTC	CAISETITGGYEGYTF
TRBV20-1	NA	NA	TRBJ2-5	TGCAGTACTAGAGATGTGGGACAAATAAATGAGCAGTACTTC	CSTRDVGQINEQYF
TRBV12-3/TRBV12-4	NA	NA	TRBJ1-4	TGTGCCAGCAGTTTAAGGGCCCGTGAAAAACTGTTTTTT	CASSLRAREKLFF
TRBV7-3	NA	NA	TRBJ1-2	TGTGCCAGCAGCTTAAACGGTTTTGCCTACACCTTC	CASSLNGFAYTF
TRBV5-1	TRBD1	few	TRBJ2-2	TGCGCCAGCAGCCCGGGACAGGGGGTGTCGAACACCGGGGAGCTGTTTTTT	CASSPGQGVSNTGELFF
TRBV6-2/TRBV6-3	TRBD1	NA	TRBJ2-7	TGTGCCAGCAGTAACCGGGACAGGGGTGCCGGGGCCCACGAGCAGTACTTC	CASSNRDRGAGAHEQYF
TRBV28	NA	many	TRBJ1-2	TGTGCCAGCAGTTTACAGCCATTGGATAATGGCTACACCTTC	CASSLQPLDNGYTF
TRBV28	NA	many	TRBJ2-6	TGTGCCAGCCGCCGCTCTGGGGCCAACGTCCTGACTTTC	CASRRSGANVLTF
TRBV7-3	TRBD2	many	TRBJ2-4	TGTGCCAGCAGCTTAAAGAAGGTAGCGGGGGGAAACATTCAGTACTTC	CASSLKKVAGGNIQYF
TRBV12-3/TRBV12-4	TRBD2	many	TRBJ2-5	TGTGCCAGCAGTTTAGCCGGACTAGCGGAAGAGACCCAGTACTTC	CASSLAGLAEETQYF
TRBV30	TRBD1	many	TRBJ2-7	TGTGCCTGGAGTAGGGGGCAGCTCCTAGACGAGCAGTACTTC	CAWSRGQLLDEQYF
TRBV12-3/TRBV12-4	TRBD1	NA	TRBJ2-2	TGTGCCAGCAGAGCAGACAGGGCTAACACCGGGGAGCTGTTTTTT	CASRADRANTGELFF
TRBV6-1	TRBD2	NA	TRBJ2-1	TGTGCCAGCAGAGCGGGAGTAGATGAGCAGTTCTTC	CASRAGVDEQFF
TRBV2	NA	NA	TRBJ2-3	TGTGCCAGCAGTAAAAGAGAACTAGCCCCATTCACAGATACGCAGTATTTT	CASSKRELAPFTDTQYF
TRBV12-3/TRBV12-4	NA	many	TRBJ1-2	TGTGCCAGCAGCCTTGGAATTAGGTCTGGCTACACCTTC	CASSLGIRSGYTF
TRBV11-3	NA	many	TRBJ2-1	TGTGCCAGCATGAAAGCCTTCGAGCAGTTCTTC	CASMKAFEQFF
TRBV7-2	NA	many	TRBJ1-5	TGTGCCAGCAGCTTATTCGGGACGGTTATTGATCAGCCCCAGCATTTT	CASSLFGTVIDQPQHF
TRBV20-1	TRBD2	many	TRBJ2-1	TGCAGTGCTAGAGATATTCGACTAGCGGCCTACAATGAGCAGTTCTTC	CSARDIRLAAYNEQFF
TRBV12-3/TRBV12-4	TRBD2	many	TRBJ2-1	TGTGCCAGCAGTTTCACCAGGAGCGGGAGCTCCTACAATGAGCAGTTCTTC	CASSFTRSGSSYNEQFF
TRBV5-1	NA	few	TRBJ2-2	TGCGCCTGCCAACGTGGGGTCGTGACCGGGGAGCTGTTTTTT	CACQRGVVTGELFF
TRBV12-3/TRBV12-4	TRBD1	many	TRBJ1-2	TGTGCCAGCAGTACCCACAGGACAGGGGGCCAGGGCTACACCTTC	CASSTHRTGGQGYTF
TRBV11-3	TRBD1	many	TRBJ2-7	TGTGCCAGCGGGCACCAGCCTAAAGGACAGGTGTCCTACGAGCAGTACTTC	CASGHQPKGQVSYEQYF
TRBV7-9	NA	few	TRBJ2-1	TGTGCCAGCAGCTTAGATCGGGTCCTGAACTACAATGAGCAGTTCTTC	CASSLDRVLNYNEQFF